The T cell receptor beta chain under discussion was sequenced for a study of STAT5B mutations in CD4+ large granular lymphocyte leukemia. Study in general: Among healthy controls, a particular HLA allele went with more CDR3 'QG' motifs.

CDR1 is SQVTM and CDR2 is ANQGSEA in the germline V gene. This CDR3 region has 14 residues. Trimming removed 5 bases from V and 1 base from J, with 14 bases in between. Generated by immunoSEQ multiplex PCR, the TCRdb table keeps only in-frame clones and is missing some. This repertoire shows tens of thousands of clones, 65% to 90% found once; its top ten account for approximately 1.3%. The sample taken for sequencing was CD4+ T cells from blood buffy coats. The chain links TRBV29-1 to TRBJ1-1, with TRBD1 as a possible D gene (5 bases). This receptor was taken from a human donor in good health. Here the CDR3 reads CSVWTGTWNTEAFF. Written as DNA, the CDR3 is TGCAGCGTTTGGACCGGGACTTGGAACACTGAAGCTTTCTTT.